Following are 31 T cell receptor beta chains from one sample sequenced in a study of neoadjuvant anti-PD-1 for oral cavity cancer. The method was immunoSEQ multiplex PCR; TCRdb's version includes in-frame clones alone and lacks a portion of them. The data hold some 14,000 clones, with about 70% observed a single time. This material consisted of PBMCs, taken before nivolumab (anti-PD-1) treatment. These receptors originate from a person between 40 and 85 years old with oral cavity squamous cell carcinoma.

The genes are TRBV20-1 and TRBJ1-2; the D is unclear. Germline V lookup: CDR1 DFQATT, CDR2 SNEGSKA (reference sequence). This CDR3 region has 10 residues. The V end lost 8 bases, the J end lost 10 bases, and 14 bases lay between the germline ends. The CDR3 DNA follows: TGCAGTTCCTCCGGGCCCTACTACACCTTC. It yields the protein CSSSGPYYTF.

In its sample, this clone was seen a few times. This chain links TRBV2 with TRBJ2-7, with D uncertain. The V and J ends lost 4 bases and 2 bases respectively, with 3 bases between them. The CDR3 is made up of 11 amino acids. Germline CDR1 SNHLY, CDR2 FYNNEI. The CDR3 bases are TGTGCCAGCAGTGCACCCTACGAGCAGTACTTC. Translated: CASSAPYEQYF.

The chain links TRBV11-1 to TRBJ1-1, with no clear D. Trimming stripped 3 bases from V and 4 bases from J, with 3 bases between. The CDR3 runs to 11 residues. Germline assignment: CDR1 SGHAT and CDR2 FQDESV (reference sequence). The CDR3 DNA reads TGTGCCAGCAGCTTTTCCACTGAAGCTTTCTTT. Protein product: CASSFSTEAFF.

The V and J genes are TRBV19 and TRBJ1-1; D gene ambiguous. The germline CDR1 and CDR2 sequences are LNHDA and SQIVND (reference sequence). V lost 10 bases, J lost 2 bases, and 20 bases lay in between. The CDR3 extends over 15 amino acids. CDR3 nucleotide sequence: TGTGCCACCAAGGAGACCCATAGAAGTAACACTGAAGCTTTCTTT. This codes for CATKETHRSNTEAFF.

The chain joins TRBV27 to TRBJ1-3, with D unresolved. CDR1 and CDR2 from the germline V gene are MNHEY and SMNVEV (reference sequence). V was shortened by 6 bases and J by 2 bases, with 11 bases between the two germline ends. This CDR3 is 14 amino acids long. The CDR3 region has the DNA TGTGCCAGCAGCCTTCTGCCCGCTGGAAACACCATATATTTT. Protein product: CASSLLPAGNTIYF.

The chain recombines TRBV2 with TRBJ2-7; possible D gene TRBD2, 6 bases. From germline, CDR1 is SNHLY and CDR2 FYNNEI. The V end was cut by 4 bases, the J end by 0 bases, with 13 bases between. The CDR3 loop spans 15 amino acids. The CDR3 DNA reads as TGTGCCAGCAGTGGATCGGGGGTTGACTCCTACGAGCAGTACTTC. Its translation: CASSGSGVDSYEQYF.

This chain links TRBV5-1 with TRBJ1-2, with D possibly TRBD1 on 6 matching bases. The CDR3 consists of 12 residues. Germline CDR1 reads SGHRS; CDR2 reads YFSETQ. The V and J ends lost 3 bases and 7 bases respectively, with 10 bases between them. The DNA of the CDR3 is TGCGCCAGCAGCTGGGACACCTCTGGCTACACCTTC. Its protein is CASSWDTSGYTF.

V gene TRBV5-1 combines with J gene TRBJ1-1; weak D call: TRBD1 (6 bases). Germline values: CDR1 SGHRS, CDR2 YFSETQ. Trimming took 2 bases from V and 6 from J, leaving 14 bases between them. The CDR3 sequence is 14 residues long. CDR3 bases: TGCGCCAGCAGCTTACAGGGAGAAAGGGCTGAAGCTTTCTTT. It encodes CASSLQGERAEAFF.

This clone was detected only a few times. The genes are TRBV9 and TRBJ2-1; 12 bases fit TRBD2. The germline V gene has CDR1 SGDLS and CDR2 YYNGEE. The CDR3 totals 18 residues. V shed 3 bases, J shed 0 bases, and the junction held 7 bases outside the gene matches. CDR3 in amino acids: CASSGGTSGQSSYNEQFF. Written as DNA, the CDR3 is TGTGCCAGCAGCGGCGGGACTAGCGGGCAGAGCTCCTACAATGAGCAGTTCTTC.

This rearrangement joins TRBV28 to TRBJ1-2, with TRBD1 as a possible D gene (5 bases). Germline V gene sequence: CDR1 MDHEN, CDR2 SYDVKM. V was cut by 2 bases and J by 0 bases, with 13 bases left in between. The CDR3 contains 16 residues. This CDR3 reads CASSLGTHSANYGYTF. CDR3 bases: TGTGCCAGCAGTTTAGGGACCCATTCAGCTAACTATGGCTACACCTTC.

The chain links TRBV5-4 to TRBJ2-2; no reliable D call. The CDR3 totals 16 residues. Germline loops: CDR1 SGHNT, CDR2 YYREEE (reference sequence). Trimming removed 2 bases from V and 2 bases from J, with 13 bases in between. The CDR3 sequence is CASSFPEAPNTGELFF. The CDR3 DNA follows: TGTGCCAGCAGCTTTCCCGAGGCGCCTAACACCGGGGAGCTGTTTTTT.

The chain carries TRBV6-1 and TRBJ2-3; D not certain. Germline V gene lookup returns CDR1 MNHNS and CDR2 SASEGT. There are 14 residues in the CDR3. The V gene lost 6 bases and the J gene lost 7 bases, with 17 bases spanning the gap. This CDR3 reads CASRPGSRSYTQYF. CDR3 DNA sequence: TGTGCCAGCAGACCCGGGTCCCGTTCGTATACGCAGTATTTT.

This clone was observed a handful of times. The genes are TRBV19 and TRBJ1-2, with D possibly matching TRBD1 (6 bases). CDR1 and CDR2 (germline): LNHDA, SQIVND (reference sequence). The CDR3 runs 14 residues. V lost 5 bases, J lost 4 bases, and 14 bases lay in between. CDR3 residues: CASSPPTDSYGYTF. Written as DNA, the CDR3 is TGTGCCAGTAGTCCCCCCACGGACAGCTATGGCTACACCTTC.

V gene TRBV7-2 combines with J gene TRBJ1-2; 8 bases are shared with TRBD1. Per germline, CDR1 SGHTA and CDR2 FQGNSA. Trimming took 5 bases from V and 5 from J; bases not matched to a gene: 4. The CDR3 extends over 13 amino acids. The CDR3 DNA is TGTGCCAGCAGCACGGACAGGGTTTATGGCTACACCTTC. Protein product: CASSTDRVYGYTF.

The gene calls are TRBV19 and TRBJ2-3; D is possibly TRBD1 (5 bases). The CDR3 has 17 amino acids. V shed 6 bases and J shed 5 bases, with 24 bases lying between them. Germline CDR1 is LNHDA and CDR2 is SQIVND (reference sequence). CDR3 loop: CASSFTGRALRGDTQYF. The CDR3 DNA reads as TGTGCCAGTAGCTTCACCGGCCGGGCCCTTAGGGGAGATACGCAGTATTTT. The full variable domain, rest sourced from reference TRBV19 and TRBJ2-3, is DGGITQSPKYLFRKEGQNVTLSCEQNLNHDAMYWYRQDPGQGLRLIYYSQIVNDFQKGDIAEGYSVSREKKESFPLTVTSAQKNPTAFYLCASSFTGRALRGDTQYFGPGTRLTVL.

This CDR3 reads CASSFGQGGFEQYF. The CDR3 DNA sequence: TGTGCCAGCAGCTTCGGACAGGGTGGTTTCGAGCAGTACTTC. V and J are TRBV7-2 and TRBJ2-7; 8 bases agree with TRBD1. The CDR3 has 14 amino acids. V lost 3 bases, J lost 6 bases, and 7 bases stayed unmatched. In germline, CDR1 is SGHTA, CDR2 FQGNSA.

V is TRBV6-6 and J is TRBJ2-5, with unresolved D. CDR1 is MNHNY and CDR2 is SVGAGI in the germline V gene (reference sequence). V lost 6 bases to trimming and J lost 2 bases, with 4 bases between them. The CDR3 runs 11 residues. The CDR3 reads CASSRQETQYF. In DNA, the CDR3 is TGTGCCAGCAGCCGGCAAGAGACCCAGTACTTC.

The chain recombines TRBV7-8 with TRBJ1-5, with D uncertain. Germline lookup yields CDR1 SGHVS and CDR2 FQNEAQ. V lost 6 bases and J lost 0, with 6 bases in between. There are 13 residues in the CDR3. In nucleotides, the CDR3 is TGTGCCAGCAGGGCTTATAGCAATCAGCCCCAGCATTTT. It yields the protein CASRAYSNQPQHF.

The chain recombines TRBV6-5 with TRBJ2-2, with a weak D call TRBD2 (5 bases). This CDR3 has 14 amino acids. CDR1 and CDR2 (germline): MNHEY, SVGAGI. Trimming pared 7 bases from V and 1 base from J, leaving 10 bases between. The CDR3: CASKKRRNTGELFF. The CDR3 nucleotides are TGTGCCAGCAAGAAGCGGAGGAACACCGGGGAGCTGTTTTTT.

The chain couples TRBV7-9 to TRBJ1-1, with D perhaps matching TRBD1 (6 bases). Trimming removed 5 bases at V and 1 base at J, with 17 bases between. Germline V gene sequence: CDR1 SEHNR, CDR2 FQNEAQ (reference sequence). The CDR3 consists of 16 residues. In DNA, the CDR3 is TGTGCCAGCAGCCCAGATGGGCAGGGGTGGAACACTGAAGCTTTCTTT. Its translation: CASSPDGQGWNTEAFF.

The genes are TRBV19 and TRBJ1-2; unclear D gene. Trimming pared 9 bases from V and 0 bases from J, leaving 14 bases between. CDR1 is LNHDA, CDR2 SQIVND, per germline (reference sequence). The CDR3 covers 14 residues. The CDR3 loop is CASRPGTTNYGYTF. As DNA, the CDR3 is TGTGCCAGCCGGCCGGGAACTACTAACTATGGCTACACCTTC. The whole variable domain, filled in from reference TRBV19 and TRBJ1-2, reads DGGITQSPKYLFRKEGQNVTLSCEQNLNHDAMYWYRQDPGQGLRLIYYSQIVNDFQKGDIAEGYSVSREKKESFPLTVTSAQKNPTAFYLCASRPGTTNYGYTFGSGTRLTVV.

The rearrangement uses TRBV7-9 and TRBJ2-2; D might be TRBD1 (5 bases). Trimming stripped 4 bases from V and 6 bases from J, with 9 bases between. The germline V gene has CDR1 SEHNR and CDR2 FQNEAQ (reference sequence). The CDR3 is 13 amino acids. CDR3 residues: CASSSRVSGELFF. The DNA for the CDR3 is TGTGCCAGCAGCTCCAGGGTGTCCGGGGAGCTGTTTTTT.

The chain employs TRBV28 and TRBJ1-2, with D possibly being TRBD1 (6 bases). V dropped 0 bases and J dropped 6 bases, with 17 bases sitting between them. Germline V gives CDR1 MDHEN, CDR2 SYDVKM. The length of the CDR3 is 16 residues. The CDR3 sequence is CASSLWVGARSNGYTF. The CDR3 nucleotides read TGTGCCAGCAGTTTATGGGTGGGGGCTCGGTCTAATGGCTACACCTTC.

This clone has just a few counts. The V gene is TRBV10-3, the J gene TRBJ1-6; D perhaps matches TRBD1 (5 bases). V was shortened by 4 bases and J by 3 bases, with 13 bases between the two germline ends. The CDR3 contains 16 residues. Germline V gives CDR1 ENHRY, CDR2 SYGVKD. The CDR3 region has the DNA TGTGCCATCAGTGGGGAGGAGGGGAACTATAATTCACCCCTCCACTTT. As protein: CAISGEEGNYNSPLHF.

The chain links TRBV9 to TRBJ1-1; 7 nucleotides align to TRBD1. There are 14 residues in the CDR3. J gave up 1 base and V 4 bases, and 4 bases lay outside the gene matches. Looked up from germline, CDR1 is SGDLS and CDR2 is YYNGEE. The CDR3 DNA follows: TGTGCCAGCAGCTTGAGGACAGGGAACACTGAAGCTTTCTTT. This gives the protein CASSLRTGNTEAFF.

This chain uses TRBV29-1 with TRBJ1-3; D may be TRBD1 (5 bases). In germline, CDR1 is SQVTM, CDR2 ANQGSEA. The CDR3 loop spans 15 amino acids. V lost 2 bases and J lost 0, with 11 bases in between. The CDR3 region is CSVETGVNSGNTIYF. The DNA of the CDR3 is TGCAGCGTTGAAACGGGGGTAAACTCTGGAAACACCATATATTTT.

The rearrangement joins TRBV18 to TRBJ2-5; either TRBD1 or TRBD2 may fit D (5 bases each). Germline CDR1 reads KGHSH; CDR2 reads LQKENI. The CDR3 has 15 amino acids. V gave up 1 base and J gave up 10 bases, with 19 bases separating them. The CDR3 protein is CASSPQAGTRRDQYF. The CDR3 nucleotides read TGTGCCAGCTCACCACAGGCAGGGACGCGTAGGGACCAGTACTTC.

The chain employs TRBV5-1 and TRBJ2-1, with D perhaps TRBD1 (6 bases). Trimming took 6 bases from V and 3 from J, leaving 13 bases between them. CDR3 size: 14 residues. CDR1 is SGHRS, CDR2 YFSETQ, per germline. The CDR3 protein is CASTPGQSYNEQFF. CDR3 nucleotide sequence: TGCGCCAGCACTCCAGGACAGAGCTACAATGAGCAGTTCTTC.

In its sample, this clone was seen a few times. The chain recombines TRBV6-5 with TRBJ1-4, with D unresolved. V lost 0 bases and J 12 bases, leaving 11 bases between the germline ends. The CDR3 spans 13 residues. Per the germline V gene, CDR1 is MNHEY and CDR2 is SVGAGI. Here the CDR3 DNA reads TGTGCCAGCAGTTACTCGAAGGGATGGGAACTGTTTTTT. As protein: CASSYSKGWELFF.

This chain links TRBV5-1 with TRBJ2-7; unclear D gene. Deletions cut 0 bases from V and 1 base from J, with 8 bases between. The CDR3 covers 14 residues. Germline CDR1 and CDR2: SGHRS and YFSETQ. The CDR3 loop reads CASSLDALSYEQYF. The DNA of the CDR3 is TGCGCCAGCAGCTTGGATGCCCTATCCTACGAGCAGTACTTC.

The chain carries TRBV28 and TRBJ1-3; 9 bases match TRBD1. Trimming took 5 bases from V and 0 from J; bases not matched to a gene: 5. Germline values: CDR1 MDHEN, CDR2 SYDVKM. The CDR3 spans 16 residues. The CDR3 region has the DNA TGTGCCAGCAGTGGGACAGGGTGGAGCTCTGGAAACACCATATATTTT. It encodes CASSGTGWSSGNTIYF. Together with reference TRBV28 and TRBJ1-3, the CDR3 gives the full variable domain: DVKVTQSSRYLVKRTGEKVFLECVQDMDHENMFWYRQDPGLGLRLIYFSYDVKMKEKGDIPEGYSVSREKKERFSLILESASTNQTSMYLCASSGTGWSSGNTIYFGEGSWLTVV.